The 29 T cell receptor beta chains listed next were all sequenced from one sample in a study of monozygotic twins with inflammatory bowel disease. TCRdb reanalyzed the 5' RACE reads and collapses them to one entry per CDR3 protein, without DNA. The sample has around 450,000 distinct CDR3 sequences; the top ten hold around 2.4%. The specimen sequenced was blood. These receptors were collected from a human donor with ulcerative colitis or Crohn's disease, or a healthy co-twin of an affected twin (not recorded which).

V and J are TRBV7-3 and TRBJ2-1; without DNA, the TCRdb call of TRBD1 cannot be checked. The CDR3 is 15 residues long. CDR1 is SGHTA and CDR2 is FQGTGA in the germline V gene. The CDR3 protein is CASSVKRDGGYEQFF. The full variable domain, completed using reference TRBV7-3 and TRBJ2-1, is GAGVSQTPSNKVTEKGKYVELRCDPISGHTALYWYRQSLGQGPEFLIYFQGTGAADDSGLPNDRFFAVRPEGSVSTLKIQRTERGDSAVYLCASSVKRDGGYEQFFGPGTRLTVL.

This sequence joins TRBV2 and TRBJ1-3. Germline values: CDR1 SNHLY, CDR2 FYNNEI. This CDR3 spans 15 amino acids. CDR3 sequence: CASSEGGGFGNTIYF.

The V call is TRBV10-3, the J call TRBJ2-1; the TRBD1 assignment by TCRdb is unverifiable without DNA. This CDR3 is built from 14 residues. Germline V gene sequence: CDR1 ENHRY, CDR2 SYGVKD. The CDR3 sequence: CAISTGVGNNEQFF.

The rearrangement links TRBV5-1 to TRBJ2-7; TCRdb names TRBD2, which stays unverified in the absence of DNA. Per germline, CDR1 SGHRS and CDR2 YFSETQ. CDR3 length equals 15 residues. CDR3 sequence reads: CASSLVTSGLYEEYF.

The rearrangement uses TRBV6-5 and TRBJ2-3. CDR1 is MNHEY, CDR2 SVGAGI, per germline. CDR3 size: 13 residues. The CDR3 reads CASRFRSTDTQYF.

The chain is built from TRBV7-2 and TRBJ1-1. CDR3 length: 13 amino acids. Germline values: CDR1 SGHTA, CDR2 FQGNSA. CDR3 loop: CASSLEARTEAFF.

V usage is TRBV5-1 and J usage is TRBJ2-2. The CDR3 has 14 amino acids. Germline loops: CDR1 SGHRS, CDR2 YFSETQ. The CDR3 reads CASSLAQGTGELFF.

The J gene is TRBJ1-4, the V gene TRBV20-1. This CDR3 comprises 16 residues. From germline, CDR1 is DFQATT and CDR2 SNEGSKA (reference sequence). The CDR3 is CSARDHSGVRDEKLFF.

The chain carries TRBV7-9 and TRBJ2-1; as DNA is missing, the TRBD2 call by TCRdb cannot be tested. Germline CDR1 is SEHNR and CDR2 is FQNEAQ (reference sequence). The CDR3 consists of 15 residues. The CDR3 region is CASTELAGAINEQFF.

The genes are TRBV5-1 and TRBJ2-3; no DNA is available, so the TRBD1 call from TCRdb remains unchecked. CDR1 and CDR2 from the germline V gene are SGHRS and YFSETQ. CDR3 size: 16 residues. The CDR3 spells CASSPGDPGPTDTQYF.

The rearrangement links TRBV29-1 to TRBJ1-1; TCRdb lists TRBD1, though no DNA is available to test this call. Germline V CDR1 and CDR2: SQVTM, ANQGSEA. The CDR3 spans 14 residues. CDR3 sequence: CSVGETGVNTEAFF. The whole variable domain, remainder taken from reference TRBV29-1 and TRBJ1-1, is SAVISQKPSRDICQRGTSLTIQCQVDSQVTMMFWYRQQPGQSLTLIATANQGSEATYESGFVIDKFPISRPNLTFSTLTVSNMSPEDSSIYLCSVGETGVNTEAFFGQGTRLTVV.

The genes are TRBV23-1 and TRBJ2-2; TCRdb returns TRBD1, unconfirmable since there is no DNA. TRBV23-1 counts as an open reading frame of uncertain function. This CDR3 is 16 amino acids long. The CDR3 sequence is CASSQPWARNTGELFF.

This sequence joins TRBV6-5 and TRBJ2-1; TCRdb names TRBD1, which stays unverified in the absence of DNA. CDR1 and CDR2 from the germline V gene are MNHEY and SVGAGI. The CDR3 extends over 16 amino acids. CDR3 sequence reads: CASSYFSEGSGNEQFF.

The chain couples TRBV7-3 to TRBJ2-1; there is no DNA to check the TCRdb D call of TRBD1. The CDR3 contains 14 residues. Germline V gene sequence: CDR1 SGHTA, CDR2 FQGTGA. This CDR3 is CASRPTGTDNEQFF.

The chain combines TRBV7-2 with TRBJ1-1; the TCRdb D gene call, TRBD1, has no DNA to confirm it. Germline CDR1 reads SGHTA; CDR2 reads FQGNSA. This CDR3 contains 13 residues. The CDR3: CASSSHRGTEAFF.

This chain connects TRBV27 to TRBJ2-3; TCRdb names TRBD2, which stays unverified in the absence of DNA. CDR1 and CDR2 (germline): MNHEY, SMNVEV (reference sequence). The CDR3 totals 17 residues. CDR3 protein: CASSPSTVAGVPDTQYF.

The V gene is TRBV5-1, the J gene TRBJ2-3; TCRdb gives TRBD1 as the D gene, but with no DNA this cannot be confirmed. This CDR3 has 15 amino acids. Looked up from germline, CDR1 is SGHRS and CDR2 is YFSETQ. The CDR3 sequence is CASSLTGFETDTQYF.

The chain couples TRBV7-3 to TRBJ2-4. In germline, CDR1 is SGHTA, CDR2 FQGTGA. CDR3 length: 13 residues. The chain's CDR3 is CASSLSRENIQYF.

V is TRBV5-6 and J is TRBJ1-2. This CDR3 is 13 amino acids long. In germline, CDR1 is SGHDT, CDR2 YYEEEE. The CDR3 loop is CASSQDPTYGYTF. Full variable domain (remainder filled in from reference TRBV5-6 and TRBJ1-2): DAGVTQSPTHLIKTRGQQVTLRCSPKSGHDTVSWYQQALGQGPQFIFQYYEEEERQRGNFPDRFSGHQFPNYSSELNVNALLLGDSALYLCASSQDPTYGYTFGSGTRLTVV.

The chain employs TRBV2 and TRBJ2-1; TCRdb's D call of TRBD2 is untestable without DNA. Germline V gene lookup returns CDR1 SNHLY and CDR2 FYNNEI. This CDR3 contains 16 residues. This CDR3 reads CASRRLTSGGANEQFF.

The chain couples TRBV7-2 to TRBJ2-1. Per germline, CDR1 SGHTA and CDR2 FQGNSA. The CDR3 is 12 amino acids. CDR3 loop: CASTQPNNEQFF.

The chain recombines TRBV6-1 with TRBJ2-1; there is no DNA to check the TCRdb D call of TRBD1. This CDR3 spans 14 amino acids. Germline CDR1 reads MNHNS; CDR2 reads SASEGT. CDR3 loop: CASSRGQGKGEQFF.

The V gene is TRBV19, the J gene TRBJ2-1. Per germline, CDR1 LNHDA and CDR2 SQIVND (reference sequence). This CDR3 contains 12 residues. CDR3 region: CASSNHLEEQFF.

The rearrangement joins TRBV10-3 to TRBJ2-1. This CDR3 has 16 amino acids. Germline V gene sequence: CDR1 ENHRY, CDR2 SYGVKD. This CDR3 reads CAISESKGGSYNEQFF.

The chain combines TRBV19 with TRBJ1-5; the TRBD1 assignment by TCRdb is unverifiable without DNA. The CDR3 is made up of 15 amino acids. The germline CDR1 and CDR2 sequences are LNHDA and SQIVND (reference sequence). The CDR3 is CASNPGQGINQPQHF.

The CDR3 spells CASSLGHNYEQYF. The chain employs TRBV7-3 and TRBJ2-7. This CDR3 comprises 13 residues. Germline values: CDR1 SGHTA, CDR2 FQGTGA.

This chain connects TRBV3-1 to TRBJ2-3; with no DNA, the TCRdb D assignment of TRBD1 cannot be verified. The V gene's germline CDR1 is LGHDT and CDR2 YNNKEL (reference sequence). The CDR3 is made up of 13 amino acids. This CDR3 is CASSQRGVDTQYF.

This chain uses TRBV2 with TRBJ2-3. Germline lookup yields CDR1 SNHLY and CDR2 FYNNEI. The length of the CDR3 is 13 residues. CDR3 region: CASSEGITDTQYF.

V usage is TRBV2 and J usage is TRBJ1-6. Germline lookup yields CDR1 SNHLY and CDR2 FYNNEI. The CDR3 is 13 residues long. CDR3 protein: CASRNSYNSPLHF.